This T cell receptor beta chain was retrieved from a study of T cell repertoires in cytomegalovirus infection. This clonotype appeared many times. TCRdb called the reads again in MiXCR, with one record for every CDR3 protein. The table records 150,000 to 200,000 distinct CDR3 sequences, approximately 14% of them present only once. The origin of this receptor is a human donor in good health (CMV status not recorded). Some clones in this sample may be carry-over from other donors' samples. What was sequenced was PBMCs.

Written as DNA, the CDR3 is TGTGCCAGCAGCCCCAGAGGGACTTACTCCTACAATGAGCAGTTCTTC. Translation: CASSPRGTYSYNEQFF. The V gene is TRBV6-1, the J gene TRBJ2-1; a weak D match, TRBD2 (6 bases). The CDR3 length is 16 residues. Germline loops: CDR1 MNHNS, CDR2 SASEGT. V was clipped by 6 bases and J by 0 bases, with 15 bases between them.